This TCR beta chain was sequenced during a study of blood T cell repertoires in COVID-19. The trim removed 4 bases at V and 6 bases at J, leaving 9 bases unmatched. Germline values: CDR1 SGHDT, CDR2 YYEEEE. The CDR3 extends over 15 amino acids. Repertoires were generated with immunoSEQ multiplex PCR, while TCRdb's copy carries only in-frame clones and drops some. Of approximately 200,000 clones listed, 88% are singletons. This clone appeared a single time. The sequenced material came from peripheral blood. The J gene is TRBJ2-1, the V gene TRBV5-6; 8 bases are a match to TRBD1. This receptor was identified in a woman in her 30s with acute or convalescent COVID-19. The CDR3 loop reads CASSPGTGVGNEQFF. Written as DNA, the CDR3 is TGTGCCAGCAGCCCCGGGACAGGAGTAGGCAATGAGCAGTTCTTC. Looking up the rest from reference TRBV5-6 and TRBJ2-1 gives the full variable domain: DAGVTQSPTHLIKTRGQQVTLRCSPKSGHDTVSWYQQALGQGPQFIFQYYEEEERQRGNFPDRFSGHQFPNYSSELNVNALLLGDSALYLCASSPGTGVGNEQFFGPGTRLTVL.